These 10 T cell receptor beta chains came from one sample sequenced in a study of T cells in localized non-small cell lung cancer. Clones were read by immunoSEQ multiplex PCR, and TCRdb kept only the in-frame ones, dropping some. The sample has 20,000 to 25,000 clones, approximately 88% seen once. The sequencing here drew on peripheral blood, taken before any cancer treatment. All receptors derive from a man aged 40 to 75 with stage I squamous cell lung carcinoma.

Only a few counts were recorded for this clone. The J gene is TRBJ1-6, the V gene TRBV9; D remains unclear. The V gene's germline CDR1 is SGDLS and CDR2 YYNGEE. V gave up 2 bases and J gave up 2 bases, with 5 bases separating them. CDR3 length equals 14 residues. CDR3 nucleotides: TGTGCCAGCAGCGTTGATCCCTATAATTCACCCCTCCACTTT. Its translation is CASSVDPYNSPLHF.

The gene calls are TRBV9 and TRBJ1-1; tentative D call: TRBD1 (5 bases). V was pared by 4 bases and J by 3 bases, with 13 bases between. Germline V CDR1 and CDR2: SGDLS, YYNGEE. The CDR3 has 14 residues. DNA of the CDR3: TGTGCCAGCAGCCCGCTTGCGGGGGACACTGAAGCTTTCTTT. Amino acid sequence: CASSPLAGDTEAFF.

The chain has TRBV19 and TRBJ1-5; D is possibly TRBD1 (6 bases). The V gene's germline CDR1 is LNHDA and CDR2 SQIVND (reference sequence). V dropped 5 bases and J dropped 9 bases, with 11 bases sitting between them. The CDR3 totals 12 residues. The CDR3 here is CASSYRGPPQHF. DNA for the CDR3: TGTGCCAGTAGTTACCGGGGGCCGCCCCAGCATTTT.

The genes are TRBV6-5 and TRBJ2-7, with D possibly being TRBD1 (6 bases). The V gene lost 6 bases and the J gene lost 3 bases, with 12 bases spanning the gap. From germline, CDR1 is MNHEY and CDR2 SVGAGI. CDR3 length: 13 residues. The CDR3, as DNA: TGTGCCAGCAGCCCCACAGGGATCTACGAGCAGTACTTC. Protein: CASSPTGIYEQYF.

The CDR3 region has the DNA TGTGCCAGCAGGGCTTCCTATGGCTACACCTTC. As protein: CASRASYGYTF. This chain uses TRBV6-1 with TRBJ1-2; D not certain. Germline values: CDR1 MNHNS, CDR2 SASEGT. V gave up 6 bases and J gave up 4 bases, with 6 bases separating them. The CDR3 loop spans 11 amino acids.

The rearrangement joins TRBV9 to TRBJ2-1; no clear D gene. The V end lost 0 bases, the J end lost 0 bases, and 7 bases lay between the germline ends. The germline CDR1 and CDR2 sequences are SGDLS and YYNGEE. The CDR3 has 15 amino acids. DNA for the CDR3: TGTGCCAGCAGCGTAGATCAAAGCTCCTACAATGAGCAGTTCTTC. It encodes CASSVDQSSYNEQFF.

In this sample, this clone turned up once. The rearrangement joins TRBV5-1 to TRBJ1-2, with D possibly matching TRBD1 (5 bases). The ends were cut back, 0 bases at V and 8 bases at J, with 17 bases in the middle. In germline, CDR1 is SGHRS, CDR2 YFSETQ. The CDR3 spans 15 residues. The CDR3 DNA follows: TGCGCCAGCAGCTTGGGCGGCAGGGTGAACGAAGGCTACACCTTC. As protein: CASSLGGRVNEGYTF.

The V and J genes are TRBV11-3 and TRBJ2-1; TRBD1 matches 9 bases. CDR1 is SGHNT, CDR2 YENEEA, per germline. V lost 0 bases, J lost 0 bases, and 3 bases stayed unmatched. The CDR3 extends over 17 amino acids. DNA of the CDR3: TGTGCCAGCAGCTTAGAAGGGGGACAGGGCTCCTACAATGAGCAGTTCTTC. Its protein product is CASSLEGGQGSYNEQFF.

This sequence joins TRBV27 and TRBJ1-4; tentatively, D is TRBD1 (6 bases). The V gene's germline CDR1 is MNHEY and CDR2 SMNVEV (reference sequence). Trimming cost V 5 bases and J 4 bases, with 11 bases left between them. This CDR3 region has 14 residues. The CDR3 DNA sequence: TGTGCCAGCAGTGACAGACAGGATAATGAAAAACTGTTTTTT. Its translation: CASSDRQDNEKLFF.

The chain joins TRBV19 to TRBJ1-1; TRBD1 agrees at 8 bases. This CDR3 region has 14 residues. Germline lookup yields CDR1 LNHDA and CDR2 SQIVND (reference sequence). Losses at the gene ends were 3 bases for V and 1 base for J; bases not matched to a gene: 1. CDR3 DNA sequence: TGTGCCAGTAGTATTGGGACAGGGAACACTGAAGCTTTCTTT. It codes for CASSIGTGNTEAFF.